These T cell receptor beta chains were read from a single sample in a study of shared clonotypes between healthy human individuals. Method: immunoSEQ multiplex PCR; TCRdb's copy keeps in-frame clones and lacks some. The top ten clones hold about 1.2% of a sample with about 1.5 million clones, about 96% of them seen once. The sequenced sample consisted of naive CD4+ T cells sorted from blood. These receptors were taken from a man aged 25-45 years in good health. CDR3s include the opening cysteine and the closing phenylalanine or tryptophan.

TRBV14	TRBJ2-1	CASSQDKAGVRIPNEQFF
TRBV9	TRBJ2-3	CASSVDPSGSVVDTQYF
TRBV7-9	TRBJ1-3	CASSSRRDILSGNTIYF
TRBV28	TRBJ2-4	CASSLLSRTLAKNIQYF
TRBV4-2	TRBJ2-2	CASSLLIGGSDTGELFF
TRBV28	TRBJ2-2	CASSPGTSGGELFF
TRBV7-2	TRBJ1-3	CASSLGGNTIYF
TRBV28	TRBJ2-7	CASSFSPARDEQYF
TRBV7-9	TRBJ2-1	CASSPAGGPYNEQFF
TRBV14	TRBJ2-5	CASSQTSLETQYF
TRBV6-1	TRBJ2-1	CAISTGTSAYNEQFF
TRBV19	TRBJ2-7	CASSIDELYEQYF
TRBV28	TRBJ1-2	CASSVVQGANYGYTF
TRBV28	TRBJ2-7	CASSRRGIYEQYF
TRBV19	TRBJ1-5	CASSILPGQGNQPQHF
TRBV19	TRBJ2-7	CASSIAEELSHEQYF
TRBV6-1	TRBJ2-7	CASSPGRTSSEQYF
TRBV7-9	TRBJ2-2	CASSPGRLAVGELFF
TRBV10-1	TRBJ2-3	CASSPLGTDTDTQYF
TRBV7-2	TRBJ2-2	CASSLKNTGELFF
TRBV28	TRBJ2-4	CASSLLGTSLSLAKNIQYF
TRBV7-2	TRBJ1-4	CASSLAGNEKLFF
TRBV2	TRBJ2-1	CASSERPYNEQFF
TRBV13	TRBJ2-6	CASSRLAGAGANVLTF
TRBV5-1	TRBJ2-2	CASSFADNTGELFF
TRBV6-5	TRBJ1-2	CASSEDRYFPGYTF
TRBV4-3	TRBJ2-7	CASSQDFRLEQYF
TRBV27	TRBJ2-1	CASSLDEEPPMDEQFF
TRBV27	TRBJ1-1	CASSHLTGGTEAFF
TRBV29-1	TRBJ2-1	CSDGNGASYNEQFF
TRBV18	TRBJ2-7	CASSPPSGGQDEQYF
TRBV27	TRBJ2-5	CASSKTAETQYF
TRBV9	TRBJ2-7	CASSAIDRTYEQYF
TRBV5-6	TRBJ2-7	CASSRMGGSIYEQYF
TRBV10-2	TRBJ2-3	CASRSGIYTDTQYF
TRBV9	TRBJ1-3	CATSETSSGNTIYF
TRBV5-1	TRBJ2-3	CASSFRLAPSPTDTQYF
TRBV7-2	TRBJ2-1	CASSLGTSPDNEQFF
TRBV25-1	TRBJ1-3	CASSETGGNTIYF
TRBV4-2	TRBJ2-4	CASSLRPPLAGEGNIQYF
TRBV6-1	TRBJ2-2	CASSGIRDPPGELFF
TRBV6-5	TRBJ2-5	CASSYSPSGKETQYF
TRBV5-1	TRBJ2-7	CASSALGYEQYF
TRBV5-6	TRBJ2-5	CASSFQETQYF
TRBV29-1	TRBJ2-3	CSVEASGSTDTQYF
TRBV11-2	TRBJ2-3	CASSFLGGTDTQYF
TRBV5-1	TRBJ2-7	CASSSSGALGDEQYF
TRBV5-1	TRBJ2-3	CASSYSRGTDTQYF
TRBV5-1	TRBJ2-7	CASSLGRDYEQYF
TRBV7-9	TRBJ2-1	CASSLGPKTLGGNEQFF
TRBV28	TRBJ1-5	CASSLPMGPPNQPQHF
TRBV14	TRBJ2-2	CASIRWDGRNTGELFF
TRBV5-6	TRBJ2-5	CASSQDPETQYF
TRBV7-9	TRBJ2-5	CASSLPRGLQETQYF
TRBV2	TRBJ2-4	CASSESLSIQYF